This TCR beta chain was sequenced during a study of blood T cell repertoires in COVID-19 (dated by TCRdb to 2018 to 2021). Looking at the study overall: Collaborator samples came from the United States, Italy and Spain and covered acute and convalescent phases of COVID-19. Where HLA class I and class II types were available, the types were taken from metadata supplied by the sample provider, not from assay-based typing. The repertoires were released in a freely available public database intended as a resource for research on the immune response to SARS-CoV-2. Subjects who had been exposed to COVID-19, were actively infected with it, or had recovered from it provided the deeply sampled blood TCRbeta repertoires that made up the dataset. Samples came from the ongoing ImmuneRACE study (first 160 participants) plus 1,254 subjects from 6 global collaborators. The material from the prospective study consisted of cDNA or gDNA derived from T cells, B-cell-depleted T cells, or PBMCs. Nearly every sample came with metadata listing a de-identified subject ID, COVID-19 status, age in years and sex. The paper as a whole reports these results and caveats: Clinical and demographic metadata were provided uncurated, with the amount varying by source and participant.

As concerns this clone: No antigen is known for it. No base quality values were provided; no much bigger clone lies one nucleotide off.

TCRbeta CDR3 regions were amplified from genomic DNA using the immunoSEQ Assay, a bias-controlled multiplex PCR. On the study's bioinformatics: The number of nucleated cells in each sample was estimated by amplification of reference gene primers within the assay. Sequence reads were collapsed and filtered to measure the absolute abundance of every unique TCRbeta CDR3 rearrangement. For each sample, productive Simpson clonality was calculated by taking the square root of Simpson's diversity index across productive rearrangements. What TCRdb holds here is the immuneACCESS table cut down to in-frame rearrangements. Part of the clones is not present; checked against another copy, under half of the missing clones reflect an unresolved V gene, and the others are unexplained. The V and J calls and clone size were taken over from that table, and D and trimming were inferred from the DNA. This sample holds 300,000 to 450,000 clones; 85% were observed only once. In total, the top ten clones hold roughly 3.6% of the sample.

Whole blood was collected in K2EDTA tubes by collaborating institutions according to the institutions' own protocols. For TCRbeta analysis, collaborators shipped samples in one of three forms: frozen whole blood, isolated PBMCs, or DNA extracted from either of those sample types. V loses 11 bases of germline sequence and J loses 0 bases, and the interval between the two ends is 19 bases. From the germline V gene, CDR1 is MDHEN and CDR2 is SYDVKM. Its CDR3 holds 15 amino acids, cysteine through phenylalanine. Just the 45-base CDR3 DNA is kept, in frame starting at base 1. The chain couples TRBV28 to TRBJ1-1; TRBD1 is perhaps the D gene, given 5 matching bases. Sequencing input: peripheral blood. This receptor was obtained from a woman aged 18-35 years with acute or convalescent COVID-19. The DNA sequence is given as TGTGCCTCTCAAATGGGAGGGGCCATGAACACTGAAGCTTTCTTT. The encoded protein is CASQMGGAMNTEAFF.